This T cell receptor beta chain was sequenced for a study of T cell changes during pregnancy in multiple sclerosis. The CDR3 covers 16 residues. J gave up 3 bases and V 9 bases, and 12 bases lay outside the gene matches. From germline, CDR1 is LNHDA and CDR2 SQIVND (reference sequence). Data came from immunoSEQ multiplex PCR; TCRdb stores just in-frame clones and leaves some out. The sample includes some 51,000 clones, 94% seen only once; the top ten take around 0.48%. The sequence was collected from a female donor with multiple sclerosis, enrolled in a pregnancy study. This chain links TRBV19 with TRBJ2-7; 12 bases align to TRBD1. Sequencing used CD4+ T cells from peripheral blood mononuclear cells, obtained in the first trimester of pregnancy. The CDR3 nucleotides read TGTGCCAGCGCGCCGGGACAGGGGGCCCAAGTCTACGAGCAGTACTTC. Its translation is CASAPGQGAQVYEQYF.